The 16 T cell receptor beta chains presented below share a single source sample, sequenced in a study of blood T cells in healthy people across ages. A second roughly 6 to 12 cycle PCR used barcoded and J-beta primers. TCRdb fed the 5' RACE reads into MiXCR, producing one record per CDR3 protein. The sample yields fewer than 800,000 distinct CDR3 sequences, around a quarter seen once. These records were also assigned to another study, of T cells of mothers and their children.

Sequenced sample: blood. The receptors were gathered from a boy aged 5-17 years in good health.

Points on this clonotype: Given the absence of the conserved phenylalanine or tryptophan at the CDR3 end, a read error is likely. The chain employs TRBV12-3 or TRBV12-4 and TRBJ2-5, with 7 bases matching TRBD1. The trim removed 5 bases at V and 7 bases at J, leaving 10 bases unmatched. The CDR3 totals 14 residues. In DNA form, the CDR3 reads TGTGCCAGCAGTCCGCGAGGGACAGCTGGGACCCAGTACCTC. Its translation is CASSPRGTAGTQYL.

This clonotype showed up just a few times. This chain connects TRBV7-9 to TRBJ2-7; perhaps TRBD1 as D (5 bases). CDR1 and CDR2 (germline): SEHNR, FQNEAQ (reference sequence). This CDR3 contains 12 residues. Trimming left V 8 bases short and J 7 bases short, with 15 bases between. The CDR3 reads CASGNSGLEQYF. In nucleotides, the CDR3 is TGTGCCAGCGGAAATTCAGGGCTAGAGCAGTACTTC.

This clonotype was seen only a few times. The chain links TRBV29-1 to TRBJ2-5; TRBD2 agrees at 10 bases. The CDR3 is made up of 13 amino acids. In germline, CDR1 is SQVTM, CDR2 ANQGSEA. The CDR3 DNA is TGCACCGACCTAGCGGGGGTTCAAGAGACCCAGTACTTC. This encodes CTDLAGVQETQYF.

This clonotype has only a few counts. V gene TRBV9 combines with J gene TRBJ2-1, with D possibly TRBD2 on 6 matching bases. This CDR3 contains 15 residues. Germline V gene lookup returns CDR1 SGDLS and CDR2 YYNGEE. V was clipped by 0 bases and J by 3 bases, with 10 bases between them. CDR3 nucleotide sequence: TGTGCCAGCAGCGTAGGGCGGGGAGACTACAATGAGCAGTTCTTC. Translation gives CASSVGRGDYNEQFF.

The CDR3 is CASSHSQAPGEQYF. The CDR3 coding sequence is TGTGCCAGCAGCCACTCACAGGCCCCGGGGGAGCAGTACTTC. The chain links TRBV11-1 to TRBJ2-7; D might be TRBD1 or TRBD2, each matching 5 bases. The germline V gene has CDR1 SGHAT and CDR2 FQDESV (reference sequence). The CDR3 is made up of 14 amino acids. V lost 5 bases, J lost 7 bases, and 18 bases lay in between.

The chain couples TRBV20-1 to TRBJ2-5; TRBD1 or TRBD2 may be the D gene (6 bases each). CDR3 size: 18 residues. Trimming stripped 0 bases from V and 5 bases from J, with 25 bases between. Germline V lookup: CDR1 DFQATT, CDR2 SNEGSKA (reference sequence). CDR3 residues: CSARDISGEGGEWETQYF. In DNA, the CDR3 is TGCAGTGCTAGAGATATTTCGGGAGAAGGGGGTGAATGGGAGACCCAGTACTTC.

The chain couples TRBV4-3 to TRBJ2-3, with D tentatively TRBD1 (6 bases). The CDR3 contains 16 residues. V lost 0 bases to trimming and J lost 6 bases, with 16 bases between them. The germline V gene has CDR1 LGHNA and CDR2 YSLEER. The CDR3 DNA reads as TGCGCCAGCAGCCAAGATAGGGGGTCGTTGGGGGATACGCAGTATTTT. This gives the protein CASSQDRGSLGDTQYF.

This clonotype has a handful of counts. The rearrangement links TRBV10-3 to TRBJ2-5; no firm D call. Trimming took 1 base from V and 2 from J, leaving 2 bases between them. Germline-derived CDR1 and CDR2 are ENHRY and SYGVKD. The CDR3 is 12 residues long. CDR3: CAISELQETQYF. CDR3 DNA: TGTGCCATCAGTGAGTTACAAGAGACCCAGTACTTC.

This clonotype was seen only a few times. This chain joins TRBV7-9 and TRBJ2-5; D uncertain. The DNA end lines up better with TRBJ2-7; the J call may be wrong. Germline CDR1 SEHNR, CDR2 FQNEAQ (reference sequence). CDR3 length: 12 residues. CDR3 bases: TGTGCCAGCAGCTTAGAGTACCACGAGCAGTACTTC. This gives the protein CASSLEYHEQYF.

This clonotype showed up just a few times. This chain links TRBV29-1 with TRBJ1-2; TRBD1 matches 7 bases. Germline assignment: CDR1 SQVTM and CDR2 ANQGSEA. This CDR3 is built from 12 residues. V dropped 5 bases and J dropped 3; count of bases not matched to a gene: 3. CDR3 residues: CSVQQGDYGYTF. Here the CDR3 DNA reads TGCAGCGTTCAGCAGGGGGACTATGGCTACACCTTC.

There are a few counts of this clonotype. The chain employs TRBV12-3 or TRBV12-4 and TRBJ2-5; TRBD2 is a possible D gene (6 bases). V gave up 8 bases and J gave up 0 bases, with 10 bases separating them. The CDR3 sequence is 13 residues long. CDR3 DNA sequence: TGTGCCAGCGGGGCGGGACACCAAGAGACCCAGTACTTC. It yields the protein CASGAGHQETQYF.

This clonotype appeared a few times. This rearrangement joins TRBV28 to TRBJ1-1; a weak D match, TRBD1 (6 bases). This CDR3 contains 17 residues. Germline CDR1 MDHEN, CDR2 SYDVKM. Trimming took off 5 bases at V and 4 bases at J, with 23 bases between the two ends. The CDR3 reads CASSVGQGPHGGTEAFF. The CDR3 DNA follows: TGTGCCAGCAGTGTGGGACAAGGCCCCCACGGAGGCACTGAAGCTTTCTTT.

About this clonotype: The germline gene is not matched at one end of the junction; a read error may be the cause. This chain joins TRBV20-1 and TRBJ2-7; tentative D call: TRBD2 (6 bases). From germline, CDR1 is DFQATT and CDR2 SNEGSKA (reference sequence). The CDR3 is made up of 15 amino acids. CDR3 residues: CSVRARGYPSDEQYF. The CDR3 DNA reads as TGCAGTGTTAGAGCTCGGGGGTACCCTTCCGACGAGCAGTACTTC.

This chain joins TRBV7-9 and TRBJ2-5; weak D call: TRBD2 (5 bases). In germline, CDR1 is SEHNR, CDR2 FQNEAQ (reference sequence). V was trimmed by 5 bases and J by 5 bases, leaving 15 bases between them. CDR3 length equals 14 residues. The CDR3 nucleotides read TGTGCCAGCAGCCCCCGAGGGAGCACGGAGACCCAGTACTTC. This gives the protein CASSPRGSTETQYF.

The V and J genes are TRBV5-5 and TRBJ2-6; D perhaps matches TRBD1 (5 bases). The length of the CDR3 is 17 residues. Looked up from germline, CDR1 is SGHKS and CDR2 is YYEKEE (reference sequence). Trimming pared 4 bases from V and 0 bases from J, leaving 14 bases between. In nucleotides, the CDR3 is TGTGCCAGCAGCAGGCGACAGTCACCCTCTGGGGCCAACGTCCTGACTTTC. Amino acids: CASSRRQSPSGANVLTF.

The CDR3 loop is CSVGGGTGANVLTF. As DNA, the CDR3 is TGCAGCGTCGGAGGGGGGACTGGGGCCAACGTCCTGACTTTC. The J gene is TRBJ2-6, the V gene TRBV29-1; D is perhaps TRBD1 or TRBD2 (6 bases each). Germline V gene data show CDR1 as SQVTM and CDR2 as ANQGSEA. This CDR3 region has 14 residues. The V end lost 6 bases, the J end lost 2 bases, and 11 bases lay between the germline ends.